This T cell receptor (beta chain) was captured in a study of blood T cells in healthy people across ages. General study findings and limits: Donor CMV status was unknown, possibly confounding expanded clonotype changes.

The CDR3 consists of 16 residues. V shed 6 bases and J shed 0 bases, with 18 bases lying between them. Germline assignment: CDR1 SGDLS and CDR2 YYNGEE. A second PCR, run for about 6 to 11 cycles, used a sample-barcoded 5' primer plus a J-beta primer mix. Samples each returned at least 2.5 million CDR3-containing paired-end reads. TCRdb re-called the 5' RACE reads with MiXCR, one entry per CDR3 protein. The sample has 700,000 to 800,000 distinct CDR3 sequences, 40% to 45% seen once. Each individual donor underwent a draw of approximately 9.6 milliliters of peripheral blood. This clonotype was picked up a small number of times. The antigen is undetermined.

This receptor was identified in a woman aged 60-70 years in good health. The V gene is TRBV9, the J gene TRBJ1-2; D unclear. The material sequenced was blood. The CDR3 reads CASKEILGGPNYGYTF. As DNA, the CDR3 is TGTGCCAGCAAAGAAATACTCGGTGGACCTAACTATGGCTACACCTTC.